A single T cell receptor (beta chain) is shown here with its context. The sample originates from a study of T cell responses to AZD1222 COVID-19 vaccine. Assay used: immunoSEQ multiplex PCR; TCRdb lists only in-frame clones, some missing. The sample has some 150,000 clones, around nine tenths seen once; the top ten hold 4.5% to 6.5%. This clonotype was obtained from an adult in good health. The sequences come from peripheral blood, collected on day 0 of AZD1222 vaccination.

The chain's CDR3 is CASSSGTRTNTGELFF. DNA for the CDR3: TGCGCCAGCAGCTCCGGGACTAGAACGAACACCGGGGAGCTGTTTTTT. The rearrangement links TRBV5-1 to TRBJ2-2, with TRBD2 matching over 8 bases. V was clipped by 3 bases and J by 0 bases; unmatched bases: 4. This CDR3 comprises 16 residues. CDR1 is SGHRS, CDR2 YFSETQ, per germline.